These T cell receptor beta chains were read from a single sample in a study of immune evolution from preneoplasia to lung adenocarcinoma. Assay used: immunoSEQ multiplex PCR; TCRdb lists only in-frame clones, some missing. The sample has 30,000 to 45,000 clones; 65% to 75% are singletons. The sequenced material came from FFPE invasive lung adenocarcinoma tissue. The receptors originated from a person in their sixties or seventies with lung adenocarcinoma. The CDR3 runs from the conserved cysteine through the conserved F or W. Each record gives: V gene, D gene, J gene, CDR3 protein, CDR3 DNA. A D gene is named only where the DNA matches it firmly.

>TRBV25-1|TRBD1|TRBJ2-1
CASSDRDREFF
TGTGCCAGCAGTGACAGGGACAGGGAGTTCTTC
>TRBV19|NA|TRBJ1-4
CASSIGYSNEKLFF
TGTGCCAGTAGTATAGGGTACAGTAATGAAAAACTGTTTTTT
>TRBV6-1|TRBD1|TRBJ1-5
CASSLTGMGNQPQHF
TGTGCCAGCAGCTTGACAGGGATGGGCAATCAGCCCCAGCATTTT
>TRBV4-1|NA|TRBJ1-2
CASSQAQGTYGYTF
TGCGCCAGCAGCCAAGCACAGGGCACCTATGGCTACACCTTC
>TRBV30|NA|TRBJ1-1
CASIRFGQQNTEAFF
TGTGCCTCCATCCGCTTTGGACAGCAGAACACTGAAGCTTTCTTT
>TRBV29-1|NA|TRBJ1-3
CSVITTGAISGNTIYF
TGCAGTGTCATAACAACCGGGGCAATATCTGGAAACACCATATATTTT
>TRBV7-9|TRBD2|TRBJ2-3
CASSSRGRTSAVTDTQYF
TGTGCCAGCAGCTCCCGGGGAAGAACTAGCGCTGTCACAGATACGCAGTATTTT
>TRBV6-1|NA|TRBJ1-4
CASSDPGALNEKLFF
TGTGCCAGCAGTGACCCAGGGGCCCTGAATGAAAAACTGTTTTTT
>TRBV7-9|NA|TRBJ2-1
CASSLEEGARGGNEQFF
TGTGCCAGCAGCTTAGAGGAGGGGGCCCGCGGAGGGAATGAGCAGTTCTTC
>TRBV28|NA|TRBJ2-3
CASTPRATIGFTDTQYF
TGTGCCAGCACACCCCGGGCCACCATCGGGTTCACAGATACGCAGTATTTT